A single sample is the source of the 17 T cell receptor beta chains below, sequenced in a study of blood T cell repertoires in COVID-19. Assay: immunoSEQ multiplex PCR; the TCRdb copy retains only in-frame clones and omits some. This table has some 120,000 clones, around four fifths appearing once. Sequenced sample: peripheral blood. The receptor set was obtained from a man older than 75 with active or convalescent COVID-19.

V and J are TRBV30 and TRBJ1-3; D gene ambiguous. Germline-derived CDR1 and CDR2 are GTSNPN and SVGIG (reference sequence). CDR3 length equals 15 residues. Trimming cost V 2 bases and J 0 bases, with 11 bases left between them. CDR3: CAWSPSVNSGNTIYF. CDR3 DNA: TGTGCCTGGAGTCCCAGCGTTAACTCTGGAAACACCATATATTTT. Filled out from reference TRBV30 and TRBJ1-3, the complete variable domain reads SQTIHQWPATLVQPVGSPLSLECTVEGTSNPNLYWYRQAAGRGLQLLFYSVGIGQISSEVPQNLSASRPQDRQFILSSKKLLLSDSGFYLCAWSPSVNSGNTIYFGEGSWLTVV.

The chain joins TRBV27 to TRBJ1-5, with 11 nucleotides matching TRBD1. CDR1 is MNHEY, CDR2 SMNVEV, per germline (reference sequence). The CDR3 has 16 residues. The J segment lost 4 bases and the V segment lost 2 bases, leaving 4 bases of the junction unmatched. In nucleotides, the CDR3 is TGTGCCAGCAGTTTAGGGACAGGGGGGGGAAATCAGCCCCAGCATTTT. It is translated as CASSLGTGGGNQPQHF.

This chain connects TRBV12-3 or TRBV12-4 to TRBJ1-2; D unclear. The ends were cut back, 5 bases at V and 8 bases at J, with 12 bases in the middle. CDR3 length: 12 amino acids. The CDR3: CASSISIEGYTF. The DNA of the CDR3 is TGTGCCAGCAGTATAAGCATTGAGGGCTACACCTTC.

V gene TRBV30 combines with J gene TRBJ2-7; the D is unclear. The germline gives CDR1 GTSNPN, CDR2 SVGIG (reference sequence). V lost 0 bases and J lost 6, with 9 bases in between. The CDR3 sequence is 12 residues long. This CDR3 is CAWSVLGLEQYF. Here the CDR3 DNA reads TGTGCCTGGAGTGTACTGGGCCTCGAGCAGTACTTC.

The rearrangement joins TRBV29-1 to TRBJ2-5; TRBD1 agrees at 7 bases. The CDR3 spans 13 residues. The germline CDR1 and CDR2 sequences are SQVTM and ANQGSEA. The V and J ends lost 7 bases and 2 bases, in that order; junction bases with no gene match: 7. The CDR3 DNA is TGCAGCGGAGGGGGACAGCTTCAAGAGACCCAGTACTTC. This sequence encodes CSGGGQLQETQYF.

The chain couples TRBV27 to TRBJ1-1, with D uncertain. CDR1 is MNHEY, CDR2 SMNVEV, per germline (reference sequence). The CDR3 sequence is 13 residues long. Trimming removed 6 bases at V and 5 bases at J, with 13 bases between. The DNA for the CDR3 is TGTGCCAGCAGCCCTATGGGAGGGACTGAAGCTTTCTTT. Its protein product is CASSPMGGTEAFF.

V gene TRBV12-3 or TRBV12-4 combines with J gene TRBJ1-2; tentative D call: TRBD1 (6 bases). CDR3 length: 12 amino acids. Trimming removed 2 bases from V and 5 bases from J, with 6 bases in between. Written as DNA, the CDR3 is TGTGCCAGCAGTTTAAGGGGGTATGGCTACACCTTC. Its translation: CASSLRGYGYTF.

This chain joins TRBV9 and TRBJ2-5, with D hard to call. CDR1 SGDLS and CDR2 YYNGEE come from the germline V gene. The CDR3 is made up of 13 amino acids. Trimming left V 3 bases short and J 4 bases short, with 10 bases between. In DNA, the CDR3 is TGTGCCAGCAGCGCCCGGGTGGGAGAGACCCAGTACTTC. Residues: CASSARVGETQYF.

The gene calls are TRBV28 and TRBJ1-3; D not resolved. The V end was cut by 7 bases, the J end by 3 bases, with 4 bases between. The germline gives CDR1 MDHEN, CDR2 SYDVKM. The length of the CDR3 is 11 residues. CDR3 sequence: CASTLGNTIYF. Written as DNA, the CDR3 is TGTGCCAGCACCCTTGGAAACACCATATATTTT.

V is TRBV5-1 and J is TRBJ2-1; 7 bases fit TRBD2. Trimming took 1 base from V and 8 from J; bases not matched to a gene: 9. CDR1 is SGHRS and CDR2 is YFSETQ in the germline V gene. The CDR3 loop spans 15 amino acids. The CDR3 region is CASSLSATSRDEQFF. The CDR3, as DNA: TGCGCCAGCAGCTTGTCTGCGACTAGCAGGGATGAGCAGTTCTTC.

V usage is TRBV5-6 and J usage is TRBJ2-5; tentatively, D is TRBD1 (6 bases). Trimming took 5 bases from V and 2 from J, leaving 13 bases between them. This CDR3 has 14 residues. Germline CDR1 is SGHDT and CDR2 is YYEEEE. The CDR3, as DNA: TGTGCCAGCAGAACAGGGTTGGTACAAGAGACCCAGTACTTC. Its protein is CASRTGLVQETQYF.

The rearrangement links TRBV19 to TRBJ1-1; D perhaps matches TRBD1 (6 bases). Looked up from germline, CDR1 is LNHDA and CDR2 is SQIVND (reference sequence). Trimming shortened V by 5 bases and J by 3 bases, and 13 bases separated the two germline ends. The CDR3 extends over 14 amino acids. This CDR3 is CASSLGQTHTEAFF. The CDR3, as DNA: TGTGCCAGTAGTCTCGGACAGACCCACACTGAAGCTTTCTTT.

V gene TRBV9 combines with J gene TRBJ2-1; TRBD1 matches at 8 bases. Germline V lookup: CDR1 SGDLS, CDR2 YYNGEE. With 3 bases clipped from V and 3 bases from J, the junction kept 8 bases outside the gene matches. This CDR3 has 16 residues. CDR3 sequence (DNA): TGTGCCAGCAGCGGGTCGGACAGGGATTTCTACAATGAGCAGTTCTTC. Encoded protein: CASSGSDRDFYNEQFF.

The V and J genes are TRBV4-1 and TRBJ2-7; 10 bases are shared with TRBD2. The V gene end was trimmed by 1 base and the J gene end by 6 bases; junction bases not matched to a gene: 12. This CDR3 is 17 amino acids long. From germline, CDR1 is MGHRA and CDR2 YSYEKL. DNA of the CDR3: TGCGCCAGCAGCCAAGGCCCACTAAGCGGGGGGGCAGGCGAGCAGTACTTC. Protein: CASSQGPLSGGAGEQYF.

The chain joins TRBV5-4 to TRBJ2-1; 11 bases match TRBD2. V dropped 2 bases and J dropped 2; count of bases not matched to a gene: 0. CDR1 and CDR2 (germline): SGHNT, YYREEE (reference sequence). The CDR3 is made up of 15 amino acids. CDR3 sequence reads: CASSFSGGAYNEQFF. CDR3 nucleotide sequence: TGTGCCAGCAGCTTTAGCGGGGGGGCCTACAATGAGCAGTTCTTC. The full variable domain, completed using reference TRBV5-4 and TRBJ2-1, is ETGVTQSPTHLIKTRGQQVTLRCSSQSGHNTVSWYQQALGQGPQFIFQYYREEENGRGNFPPRFSGLQFPNYSSELNVNALELDDSALYLCASSFSGGAYNEQFFGPGTRLTVL.

This rearrangement joins TRBV15 to TRBJ1-2; 9 bases align to TRBD1. Germline-derived CDR1 and CDR2 are LNHNV and YYDKDF (reference sequence). There are 15 residues in the CDR3. J lost 7 bases, V lost 1 base, and 7 bases had no gene match. The CDR3 coding sequence is TGTGCCACCAGCAGAGGGGGGACAGGGAGTTTTGGCTACACCTTC. Translation: CATSRGGTGSFGYTF.

This chain uses TRBV27 with TRBJ2-1; 7 bases are shared with TRBD2. Germline V gene lookup returns CDR1 MNHEY and CDR2 SMNVEV (reference sequence). This CDR3 has 13 residues. V gave up 6 bases and J gave up 15 bases; unmatched junction bases: 14. As DNA, the CDR3 is TGTGCCAGCAGCGACCCGGGGACGAGCGGGGTGTTCTTC. Translated, it gives CASSDPGTSGVFF.